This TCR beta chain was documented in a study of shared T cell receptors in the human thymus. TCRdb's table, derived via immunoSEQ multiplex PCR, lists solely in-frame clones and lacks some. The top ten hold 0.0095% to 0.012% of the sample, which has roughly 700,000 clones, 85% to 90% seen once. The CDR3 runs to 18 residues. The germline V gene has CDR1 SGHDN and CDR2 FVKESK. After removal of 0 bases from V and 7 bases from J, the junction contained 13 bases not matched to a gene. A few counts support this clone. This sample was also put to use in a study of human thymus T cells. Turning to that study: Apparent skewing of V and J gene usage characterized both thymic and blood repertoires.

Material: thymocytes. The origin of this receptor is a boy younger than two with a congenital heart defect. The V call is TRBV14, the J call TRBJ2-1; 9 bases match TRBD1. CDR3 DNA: TGTGCCAGCAGCCAAGATCAGGCGGAACAGGGGGCGCGGAATGAGCAGTTCTTC. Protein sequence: CASSQDQAEQGARNEQFF.